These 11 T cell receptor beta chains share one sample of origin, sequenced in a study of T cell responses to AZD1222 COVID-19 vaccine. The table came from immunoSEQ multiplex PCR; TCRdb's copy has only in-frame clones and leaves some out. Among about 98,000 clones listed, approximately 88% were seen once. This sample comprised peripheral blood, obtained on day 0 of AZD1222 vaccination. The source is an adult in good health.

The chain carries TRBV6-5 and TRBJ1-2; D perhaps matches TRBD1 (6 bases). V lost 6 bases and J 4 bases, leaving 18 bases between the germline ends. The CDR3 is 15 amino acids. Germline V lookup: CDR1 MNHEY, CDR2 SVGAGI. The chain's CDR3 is CASRTFGGRGYGYTF. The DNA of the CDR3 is TGTGCCAGCAGGACCTTTGGGGGGCGCGGCTATGGCTACACCTTC.

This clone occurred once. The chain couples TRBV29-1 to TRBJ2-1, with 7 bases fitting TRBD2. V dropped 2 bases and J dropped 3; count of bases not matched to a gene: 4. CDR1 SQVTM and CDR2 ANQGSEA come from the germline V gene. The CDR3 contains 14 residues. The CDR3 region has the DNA TGCAGCGTTGAATCTGCGGGAGTCTACAATGAGCAGTTCTTC. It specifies CSVESAGVYNEQFF.

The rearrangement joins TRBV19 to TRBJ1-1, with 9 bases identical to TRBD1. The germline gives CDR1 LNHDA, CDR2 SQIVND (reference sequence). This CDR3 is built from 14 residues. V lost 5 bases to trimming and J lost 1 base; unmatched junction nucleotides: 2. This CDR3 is CASSYRGRNTEAFF. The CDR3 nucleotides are TGTGCCAGTAGTTACAGGGGGCGGAACACTGAAGCTTTCTTT.

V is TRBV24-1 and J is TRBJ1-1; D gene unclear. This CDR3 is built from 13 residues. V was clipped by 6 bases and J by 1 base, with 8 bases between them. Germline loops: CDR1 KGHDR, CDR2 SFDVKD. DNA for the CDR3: TGTGCCACCAGTCCCCGCGGGAACACTGAAGCTTTCTTT. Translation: CATSPRGNTEAFF.

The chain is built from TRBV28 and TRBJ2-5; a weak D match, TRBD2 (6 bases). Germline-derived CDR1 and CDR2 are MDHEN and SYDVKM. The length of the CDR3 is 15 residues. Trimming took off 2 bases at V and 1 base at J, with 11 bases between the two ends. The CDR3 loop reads CASSLGWGGQETQYF. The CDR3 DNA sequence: TGTGCCAGCAGTTTAGGGTGGGGAGGCCAAGAGACCCAGTACTTC.

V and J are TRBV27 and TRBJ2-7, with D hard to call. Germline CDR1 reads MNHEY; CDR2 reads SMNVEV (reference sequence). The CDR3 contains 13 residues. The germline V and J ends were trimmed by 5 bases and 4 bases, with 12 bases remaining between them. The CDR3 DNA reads TGTGCCAGCAGTCCGGCCTTGGGATACGAGCAGTACTTC. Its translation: CASSPALGYEQYF.

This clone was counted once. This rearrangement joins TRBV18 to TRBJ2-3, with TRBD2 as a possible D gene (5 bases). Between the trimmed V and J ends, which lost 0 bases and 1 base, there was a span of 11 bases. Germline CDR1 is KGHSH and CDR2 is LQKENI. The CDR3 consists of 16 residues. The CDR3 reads CASSPPLALGTDTQYF. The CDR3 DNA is TGTGCCAGCTCACCACCTCTAGCTTTGGGCACAGATACGCAGTATTTT.

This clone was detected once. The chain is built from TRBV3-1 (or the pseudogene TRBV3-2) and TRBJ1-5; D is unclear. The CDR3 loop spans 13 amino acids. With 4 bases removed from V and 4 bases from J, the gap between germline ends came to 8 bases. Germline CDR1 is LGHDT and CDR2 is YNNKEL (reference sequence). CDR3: CASSPSRNQPQHF. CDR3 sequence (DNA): TGTGCCAGCAGCCCGTCACGTAATCAGCCCCAGCATTTT.

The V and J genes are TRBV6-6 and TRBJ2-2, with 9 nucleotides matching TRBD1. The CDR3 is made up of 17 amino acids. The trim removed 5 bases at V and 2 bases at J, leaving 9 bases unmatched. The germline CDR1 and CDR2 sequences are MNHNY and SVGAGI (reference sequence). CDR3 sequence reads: CASSHTRDRANTGELFF. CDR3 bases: TGTGCCAGCAGTCACACAAGGGACAGGGCCAACACCGGGGAGCTGTTTTTT.

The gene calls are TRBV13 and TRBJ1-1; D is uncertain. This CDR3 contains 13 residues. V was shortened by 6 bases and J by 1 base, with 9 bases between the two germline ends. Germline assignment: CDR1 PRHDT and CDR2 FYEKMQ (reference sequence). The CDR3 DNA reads TGTGCCAGCAGACCAACCGGGAACACTGAAGCTTTCTTT. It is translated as CASRPTGNTEAFF.

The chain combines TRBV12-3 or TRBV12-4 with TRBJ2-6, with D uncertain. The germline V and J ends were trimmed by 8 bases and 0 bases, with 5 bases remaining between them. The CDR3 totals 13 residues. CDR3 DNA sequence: TGTGCCAGCCGTAGCTCTGGGGCCAACGTCCTGACTTTC. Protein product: CASRSSGANVLTF.